Below are 10 T cell receptor beta chains sequenced from a single sample in a study of T-cell memory formation after mild COVID-19. A single record per CDR3 protein comes from TCRdb applying MiXCR to the 5' RACE reads. In the table there are about 250,000 distinct CDR3 sequences, roughly 15% of which are singletons. The sequencing input was PBMCs or a T cell subset sorted from them (not recorded which). These receptors came from an adult woman who had mild COVID-19 (a few samples of this study predate the infection). Cell type and time point are not known.

A few counts support this clonotype. The chain links TRBV11-2 to TRBJ1-5; the match to TRBD1 covers 8 bases. CDR3 length equals 14 residues. The germline V gene encodes CDR1 SGHAT and CDR2 FQNNGV. J was trimmed by 6 bases and V by 5 bases; bases with no gene match: 6. CDR3 DNA: TGTGCCAGCAGCCCGACAGGGGAGGGTCAGCCCCAGCATTTT. The encoded protein is CASSPTGEGQPQHF.

The chain is built from TRBV5-1 and TRBJ2-1; either TRBD1 or TRBD2 may supply D (6 bases each). The germline V gene has CDR1 SGHRS and CDR2 YFSETQ. Trimming removed 6 bases from V and 2 bases from J, with 18 bases in between. The CDR3 contains 16 residues. CDR3 region: CASTTRGRAAYNEQFF. The CDR3 nucleotides read TGCGCCAGCACGACCCGGGGGCGGGCCGCCTACAATGAGCAGTTCTTC.

The chain carries TRBV11-3 and TRBJ1-1; D is uncertain. Between the trimmed V and J ends, which lost 7 bases and 8 bases, there was a span of 11 bases. CDR1 SGHNT and CDR2 YENEEA come from the germline V gene. CDR3 length: 11 amino acids. The DNA of the CDR3 is TGTGCCAGCACCCTCCTCGGAGAAGCTTTCTTT. Its translation is CASTLLGEAFF.

This clonotype showed up just a few times. The chain links TRBV7-9 to TRBJ2-7; 7 bases map to TRBD2. Trimming cost V 0 bases and J 6 bases; bases outside gene matches: 2. This CDR3 is 13 amino acids long. The germline gives CDR1 SEHNR, CDR2 FQNEAQ (reference sequence). This CDR3 reads CASSLASGGEQYF. CDR3 coding DNA: TGTGCCAGCAGCTTAGCATCGGGGGGCGAGCAGTACTTC. The variable domain in full, completed from reference TRBV7-9 and TRBJ2-7, reads DTGVSQNPRHKITKRGQNVTFRCDPISEHNRLYWYRQTLGQGPEFLTYFQNEAQLEKSRLLSDRFSAERPKGSFSTLEIQRTEQGDSAMYLCASSLASGGEQYFGPGTRLTVT.

The rearrangement uses TRBV20-1 and TRBJ2-7; 7 nucleotides match TRBD1. The germline V gene encodes CDR1 DFQATT and CDR2 SNEGSKA (reference sequence). The CDR3 loop spans 14 amino acids. J lost 0 bases, V lost 5 bases, and 7 bases had no gene match. In DNA form, the CDR3 reads TGCAGTGCTTCAGACAGGGTTAGCTCCTACGAGCAGTACTTC. It is translated as CSASDRVSSYEQYF.

The rearrangement joins TRBV12-3 or TRBV12-4 to TRBJ1-5; a weak D match, TRBD1 (5 bases). The CDR3 sequence is 14 residues long. Trimming cost V 3 bases and J 3 bases, with 9 bases left between them. CDR3 coding DNA: TGTGCCAGCAGTTTTGGGGGTCCCAATCAGCCCCAGCATTTT. Translation: CASSFGGPNQPQHF.

This chain connects TRBV7-9 to TRBJ2-7, with unresolved D. The length of the CDR3 is 16 residues. CDR1 and CDR2 from the germline V gene are SEHNR and FQNEAQ (reference sequence). Between the trimmed V and J ends, which lost 5 bases and 7 bases, there was a span of 24 bases. DNA of the CDR3: TGTGCCAGCAGCCCCGCCTCTGGAATCGACCCTCGGGAGCAGTACTTC. This sequence encodes CASSPASGIDPREQYF.

This clonotype was detected only a few times. The rearrangement joins TRBV6-2 or TRBV6-3 to TRBJ2-7; D is possibly TRBD2 (6 bases). Germline CDR1 and CDR2: MNHEY and SVGEGT. The V gene lost 6 bases and the J gene lost 1 base, with 10 bases spanning the gap. This CDR3 has 13 amino acids. The CDR3 region has the DNA TGTGCCAGCAGGGGGGACTCGTCCTACGAGCAGTACTTC. Translation gives CASRGDSSYEQYF.

This clonotype was detected a few times. V is TRBV12-3 or TRBV12-4 and J is TRBJ2-3; 7 bases line up with TRBD1. The CDR3 extends over 13 amino acids. V lost 1 base and J lost 5; bases outside the gene matches: 0. The CDR3 sequence: CASSLGQGDTQYF. DNA of the CDR3: TGTGCCAGCAGTTTAGGACAGGGAGATACGCAGTATTTT.

The V and J genes are TRBV6-5 and TRBJ2-1, with 8 bases fitting TRBD1. The CDR3 has 16 residues. Germline V gene lookup returns CDR1 MNHEY and CDR2 SVGAGI. V lost 6 bases, J lost 4 bases, and 11 bases stayed unmatched. CDR3 in DNA: TGTGCCAGCAGCCGAAGGGCGGGACAGGTTTACAATGAGCAGTTCTTC. It yields the protein CASSRRAGQVYNEQFF.